The table lists the clone carrying this T cell receptor beta chain with a count of one. The antigen is unknown. These data belong to a study of follicular helper T cells after annual influenza vaccination. Losses at the gene ends were 2 bases for V and 6 bases for J; bases not matched to a gene: 12. The CDR3 consists of 17 residues. The germline V gene encodes CDR1 SGHNT and CDR2 YYREEE (reference sequence). The method was immunoSEQ multiplex PCR; TCRdb's version includes in-frame clones alone and lacks a portion of them. The sample has about 6,800 clones; around 82% are singletons. Time point: 2015-2016 season, 7 days after influenza vaccination. The study, taken as a whole, reports: Just roughly 9-22% of cells analyzed had recovered productive TCRB sequences. Successive annual vaccinations recalled a recurrent oligoclonal ICOS+CD38+ cTfh response with influenza-specific clonotypes.

The TCR sequence derives from an adult who received the influenza vaccine. The rearrangement links TRBV5-4 to TRBJ2-1, with 9 nucleotides matching TRBD2. Material: CXCR5- memory CD4+ T cells sorted from blood, obtained 7 days after influenza vaccination. CDR3 in DNA: TGTGCCAGCAGCTTATTGGCTAGCGGGATTGGGGGCAATGAGCAGTTCTTC. Its translation: CASSLLASGIGGNEQFF. The full variable domain, with the rest looked up from reference TRBV5-4 and TRBJ2-1, is ETGVTQSPTHLIKTRGQQVTLRCSSQSGHNTVSWYQQALGQGPQFIFQYYREEENGRGNFPPRFSGLQFPNYSSELNVNALELDDSALYLCASSLLASGIGGNEQFFGPGTRLTVL.